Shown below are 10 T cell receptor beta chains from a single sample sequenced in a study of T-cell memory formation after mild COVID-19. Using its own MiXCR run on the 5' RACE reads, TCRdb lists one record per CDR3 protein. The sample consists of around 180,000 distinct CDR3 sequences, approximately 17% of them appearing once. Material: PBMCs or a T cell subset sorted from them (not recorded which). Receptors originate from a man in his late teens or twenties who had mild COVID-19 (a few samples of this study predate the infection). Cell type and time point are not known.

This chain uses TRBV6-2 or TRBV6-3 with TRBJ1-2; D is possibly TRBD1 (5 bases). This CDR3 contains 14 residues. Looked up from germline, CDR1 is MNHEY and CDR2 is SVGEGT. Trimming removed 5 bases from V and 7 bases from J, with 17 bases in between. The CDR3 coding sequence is TGTGCCAGCAGTCAAAAGGGGCGGTCTCGTGGCTACACCTTC. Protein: CASSQKGRSRGYTF.

The CDR3 DNA reads as TGTGCCAGCAGTCACAGTGAGGGTGGGCAGTACTTC. It encodes CASSHSEGGQYF. The chain carries TRBV6-6 and TRBJ2-7; tentative D call: TRBD2 (5 bases). This CDR3 comprises 12 residues. Deletions cut 5 bases from V and 9 bases from J, with 14 bases between. Germline-derived CDR1 and CDR2 are MNHNY and SVGAGI (reference sequence).

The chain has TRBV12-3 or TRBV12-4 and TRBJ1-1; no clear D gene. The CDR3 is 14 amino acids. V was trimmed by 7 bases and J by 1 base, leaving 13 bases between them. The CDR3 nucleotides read TGTGCCAGCAACCGGTACGGAGCGAACACTGAAGCTTTCTTT. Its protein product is CASNRYGANTEAFF.

The CDR3 bases are TGTGCCAGCCGTTCCGGGAACACCTATAATTCACCCCTCCACTTT. As protein: CASRSGNTYNSPLHF. This chain joins TRBV6-5 and TRBJ1-6; D ambiguous. The CDR3 is 15 residues long. V lost 8 bases and J lost 2, with 13 bases in between. The germline CDR1 and CDR2 sequences are MNHEY and SVGAGI.

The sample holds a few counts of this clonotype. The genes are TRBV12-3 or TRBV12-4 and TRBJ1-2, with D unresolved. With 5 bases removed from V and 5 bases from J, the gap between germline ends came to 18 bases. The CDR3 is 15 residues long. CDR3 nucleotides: TGTGCCAGCAGTCCCCGGGGAAGAGTTCTGTATGGCTACACCTTC. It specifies CASSPRGRVLYGYTF.

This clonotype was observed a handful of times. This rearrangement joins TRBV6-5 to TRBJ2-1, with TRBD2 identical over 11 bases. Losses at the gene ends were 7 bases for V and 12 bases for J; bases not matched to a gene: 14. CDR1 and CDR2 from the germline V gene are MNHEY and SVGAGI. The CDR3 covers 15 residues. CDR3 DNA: TGTGCCAGCACCACGGCTAGCGGGGGGCATACGGGGCAGTTCTTC. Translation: CASTTASGGHTGQFF.

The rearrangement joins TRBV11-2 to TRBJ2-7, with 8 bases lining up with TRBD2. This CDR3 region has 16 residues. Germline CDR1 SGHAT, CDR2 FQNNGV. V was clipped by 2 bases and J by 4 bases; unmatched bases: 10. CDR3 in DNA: TGTGCCAGCAGCTTACGCACGGGGACGGGGGGGTACGAGCAGTACGTC. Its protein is CASSLRTGTGGYEQYV.

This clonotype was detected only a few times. This chain's CDR3 is CASSPDGGGTQYF. DNA of the CDR3: TGTGCCAGCAGTCCCGACGGTGGAGGGACGCAGTATTTT. The V call is TRBV2, the J call TRBJ2-3; perhaps TRBD2 as D (6 bases). Germline V CDR1 and CDR2: SNHLY, FYNNEI. Trimming took 5 bases from V and 9 from J, leaving 15 bases between them. The CDR3 sequence is 13 residues long.

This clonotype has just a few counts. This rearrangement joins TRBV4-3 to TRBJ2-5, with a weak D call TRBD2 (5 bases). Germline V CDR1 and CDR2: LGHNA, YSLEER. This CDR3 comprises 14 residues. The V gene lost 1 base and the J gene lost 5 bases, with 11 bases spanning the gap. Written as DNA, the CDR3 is TGCGCCAGCAGCCAAGCTCTAGGCGGGGAGACCCAGTACTTC. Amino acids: CASSQALGGETQYF.

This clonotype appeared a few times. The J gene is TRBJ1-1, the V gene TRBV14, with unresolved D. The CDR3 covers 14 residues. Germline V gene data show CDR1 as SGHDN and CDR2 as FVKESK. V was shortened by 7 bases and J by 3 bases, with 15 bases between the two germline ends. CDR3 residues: CASTSKDFHTEAFF. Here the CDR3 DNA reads TGTGCCAGCACCTCCAAGGATTTCCACACTGAAGCTTTCTTT.